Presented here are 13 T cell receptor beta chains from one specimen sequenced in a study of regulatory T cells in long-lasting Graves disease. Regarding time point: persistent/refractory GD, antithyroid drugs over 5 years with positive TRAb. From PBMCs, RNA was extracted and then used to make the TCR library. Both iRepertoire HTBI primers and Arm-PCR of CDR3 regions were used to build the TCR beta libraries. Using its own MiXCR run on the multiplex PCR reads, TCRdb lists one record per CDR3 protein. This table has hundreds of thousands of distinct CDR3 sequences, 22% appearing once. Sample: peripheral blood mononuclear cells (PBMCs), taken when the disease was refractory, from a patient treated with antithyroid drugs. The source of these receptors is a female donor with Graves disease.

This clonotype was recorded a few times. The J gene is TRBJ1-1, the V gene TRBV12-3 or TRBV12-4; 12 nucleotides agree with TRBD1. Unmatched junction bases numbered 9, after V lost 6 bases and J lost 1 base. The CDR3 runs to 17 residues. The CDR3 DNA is TGTGCCAGCAGAGAAGGGGGACAGGGGGCAGAGAACACTGAAGCTTTCTTT. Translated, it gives CASREGGQGAENTEAFF.

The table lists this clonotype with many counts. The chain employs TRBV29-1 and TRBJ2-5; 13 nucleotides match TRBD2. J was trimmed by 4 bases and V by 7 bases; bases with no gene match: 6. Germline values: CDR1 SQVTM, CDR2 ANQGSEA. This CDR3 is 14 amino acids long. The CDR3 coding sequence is TGCAGCGCCTCGACTAGCGGGAGGCGAGAGACCCAGTACTTC. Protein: CSASTSGRRETQYF. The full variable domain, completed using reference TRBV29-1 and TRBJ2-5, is SAVISQKPSRDICQRGTSLTIQCQVDSQVTMMFWYRQQPGQSLTLIATANQGSEATYESGFVIDKFPISRPNLTFSTLTVSNMSPEDSSIYLCSASTSGRRETQYFGPGTRLLVL.

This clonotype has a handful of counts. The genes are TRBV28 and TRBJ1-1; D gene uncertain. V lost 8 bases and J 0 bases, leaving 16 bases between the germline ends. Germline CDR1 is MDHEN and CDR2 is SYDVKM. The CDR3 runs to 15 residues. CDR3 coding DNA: TGTGCCAGCGGTGCTCCGGACGGAATGAACACTGAAGCTTTCTTT. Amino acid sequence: CASGAPDGMNTEAFF.

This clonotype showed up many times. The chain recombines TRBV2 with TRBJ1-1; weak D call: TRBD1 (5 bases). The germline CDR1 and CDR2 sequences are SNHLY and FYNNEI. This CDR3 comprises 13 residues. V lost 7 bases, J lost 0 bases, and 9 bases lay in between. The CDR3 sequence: CASMTDLNTEAFF. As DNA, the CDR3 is TGTGCCAGCATGACAGATTTGAACACTGAAGCTTTCTTT.

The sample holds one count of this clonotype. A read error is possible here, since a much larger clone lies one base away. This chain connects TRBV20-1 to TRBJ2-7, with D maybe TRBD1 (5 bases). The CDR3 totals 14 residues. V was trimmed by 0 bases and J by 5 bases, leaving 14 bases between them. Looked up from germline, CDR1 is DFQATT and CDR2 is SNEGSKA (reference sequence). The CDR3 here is CSARDEKGVHEQYF. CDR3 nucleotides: TGCAGTGCTAGAGATGAGAAAGGGGTCCACGAGCAGTACTTC.

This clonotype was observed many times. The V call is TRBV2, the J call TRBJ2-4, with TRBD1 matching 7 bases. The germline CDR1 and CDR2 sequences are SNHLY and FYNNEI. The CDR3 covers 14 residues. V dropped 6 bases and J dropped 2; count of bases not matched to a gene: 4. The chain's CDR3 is CASSQQGTKNIQYF. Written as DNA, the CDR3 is TGTGCCAGCAGCCAACAGGGGACCAAAAACATTCAGTACTTC.

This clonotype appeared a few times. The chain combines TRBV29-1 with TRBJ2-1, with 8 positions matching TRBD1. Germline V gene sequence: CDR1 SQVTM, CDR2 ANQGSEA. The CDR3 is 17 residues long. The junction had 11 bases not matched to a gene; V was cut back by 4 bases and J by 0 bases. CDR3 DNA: TGCAGCGTTGTGAGGGACAGGAGAATTAGCTCCTACAATGAGCAGTTCTTC. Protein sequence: CSVVRDRRISSYNEQFF.

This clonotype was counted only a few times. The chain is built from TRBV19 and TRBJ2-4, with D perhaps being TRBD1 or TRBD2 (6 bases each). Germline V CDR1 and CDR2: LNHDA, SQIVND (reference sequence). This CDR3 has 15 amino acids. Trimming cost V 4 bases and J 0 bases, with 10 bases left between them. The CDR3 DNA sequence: TGTGCCAGTAGTAAGGGGGGCGTAGCCAAAAACATTCAGTACTTC. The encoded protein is CASSKGGVAKNIQYF.

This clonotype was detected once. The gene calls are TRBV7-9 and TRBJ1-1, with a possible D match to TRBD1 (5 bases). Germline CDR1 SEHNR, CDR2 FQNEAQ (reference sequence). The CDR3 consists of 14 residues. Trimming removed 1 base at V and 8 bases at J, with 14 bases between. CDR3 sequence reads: CASSLVEGISEAFF. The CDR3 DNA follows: TGTGCCAGCAGCTTAGTGGAGGGGATATCGGAAGCTTTCTTT.

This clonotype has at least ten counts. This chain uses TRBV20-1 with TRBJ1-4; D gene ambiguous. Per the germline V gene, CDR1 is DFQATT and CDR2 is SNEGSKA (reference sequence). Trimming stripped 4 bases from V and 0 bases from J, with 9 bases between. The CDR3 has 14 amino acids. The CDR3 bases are TGCAGTGCTACCTCCACCGCAACTAATGAAAAACTGTTTTTT. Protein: CSATSTATNEKLFF.

Written as DNA, the CDR3 is TGTGCCAGCAGTTCATGGGGACAAACTGGTCTTCGGCATTTT. It yields the protein CASSSWGQTGLRHF. The chain employs TRBV6-5 and TRBJ1-5; tentatively, D is TRBD1 (6 bases). This CDR3 contains 14 residues. Trimming left V 4 bases short and J 15 bases short, with 22 bases between. From germline, CDR1 is MNHEY and CDR2 SVGAGI.

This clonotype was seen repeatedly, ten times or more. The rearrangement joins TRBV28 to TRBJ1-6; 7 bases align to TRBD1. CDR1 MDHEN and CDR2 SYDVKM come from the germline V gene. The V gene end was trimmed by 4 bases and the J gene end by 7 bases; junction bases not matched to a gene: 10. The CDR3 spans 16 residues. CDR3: CASSWGGAGGNSPLHF. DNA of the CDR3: TGTGCCAGCAGTTGGGGGGGGGCAGGGGGAAATTCACCCCTCCACTTT.

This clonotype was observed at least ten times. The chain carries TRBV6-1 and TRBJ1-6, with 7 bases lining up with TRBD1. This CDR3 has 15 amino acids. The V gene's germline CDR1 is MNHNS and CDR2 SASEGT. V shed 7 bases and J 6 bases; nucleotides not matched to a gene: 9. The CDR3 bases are TGTGCCAGCACCGAACCAAACAGGGGTAATTCACCCCTCCACTTT. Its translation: CASTEPNRGNSPLHF.